This T cell receptor (beta chain) was captured in a study of T cells after yellow fever vaccination. TCRdb used MiXCR to reprocess the 5' RACE reads, holding one entry per CDR3 protein. The table lists approximately 300,000 distinct CDR3 sequences, approximately 12% of them singletons. This sequence originates from a man in his late teens or twenties who received the YFV17D yellow fever vaccine. Sequencing was performed on CD4+ T cells sorted from PBMCs, taken 45 days after the yellow fever booster vaccination.

The CDR3 DNA follows: TGTGCCAGCGTCGGTACCCCTAACTATGGCTACACCTTC. This sequence encodes CASVGTPNYGYTF. The V gene is TRBV2, the J gene TRBJ1-2, with D uncertain. Trimming shortened V by 8 bases and J by 0 bases, and 10 bases separated the two germline ends. The length of the CDR3 is 13 residues. Germline CDR1 is SNHLY and CDR2 is FYNNEI. Variable domain in full (rest from reference TRBV2 and TRBJ1-2): EPEVTQTPSHQVTQMGQEVILRCVPISNHLYFYWYRQILGQKVEFLVSFYNNEISEKSEIFDDQFSVERPDGSNFTLKIRSTKLEDSAMYFCASVGTPNYGYTFGSGTRLTVV.